The 10 T cell receptor beta chains below come from one sample, sequenced in a study of early T cells in non-severe SARS-CoV-2 infection. TCRdb re-analysed the 5' RACE reads in MiXCR, keeping a single row per CDR3 protein. The sample lists about 40,000 distinct CDR3 sequences; about 7.4% were seen once. This sample comprised whole blood, obtained at baseline. The receptors were sampled from an adult who was a healthcare worker with PCR-confirmed SARS-CoV-2 infection or an uninfected control (not recorded which).

By sample fraction, this clonotype is medium-sized (0.01 to 0.1%). The J gene is TRBJ2-7, the V gene TRBV20-1; 7 bases are shared with TRBD2. Losses at the gene ends were 3 bases for V and 3 bases for J; bases not matched to a gene: 5. The germline gives CDR1 DFQATT, CDR2 SNEGSKA (reference sequence). CDR3 size: 13 residues. The CDR3: CSARGLADYEQYF. The CDR3 DNA reads TGCAGTGCTAGGGGGCTAGCGGACTACGAGCAGTACTTC.

V usage is TRBV28 and J usage is TRBJ2-7; D is unclear. This CDR3 has 15 amino acids. The V and J ends lost 5 bases and 3 bases respectively, with 17 bases between them. CDR1 is MDHEN, CDR2 SYDVKM, per germline. The CDR3 coding sequence is TGTGCCAGCAGTATCGGCGATTGGGGAAACTACGAGCAGTACTTC. Amino acids: CASSIGDWGNYEQYF.

The table lists this clonotype with many counts. The rearrangement uses TRBV7-9 and TRBJ2-1; TRBD2 is a possible D gene (6 bases). CDR1 and CDR2 from the germline V gene are SEHNR and FQNEAQ (reference sequence). This CDR3 has 15 amino acids. Between the trimmed V and J ends, which lost 5 bases and 0 bases, there was a span of 11 bases. The CDR3 spells CASSPVGSSYNEQFF. CDR3 bases: TGTGCCAGCAGCCCAGTCGGGAGCTCCTACAATGAGCAGTTCTTC.

This clonotype appeared many times. V is TRBV11-2 and J is TRBJ2-2, with 13 bases identical to TRBD2. The CDR3 loop spans 18 amino acids. V lost 5 bases to trimming and J lost 3 bases; unmatched junction nucleotides: 9. Per germline, CDR1 SGHAT and CDR2 FQNNGV. CDR3 sequence reads: CASSLTTGLAGHTGELFF. The CDR3, as DNA: TGTGCCAGCAGCCTCACAACGGGACTAGCGGGGCACACCGGGGAGCTGTTTTTT.

This clonotype was seen more than once but under ten times. This chain uses TRBV7-9 with TRBJ2-3, with 10 nucleotides matching TRBD1. There are 17 residues in the CDR3. In germline, CDR1 is SEHNR, CDR2 FQNEAQ (reference sequence). The J segment lost 5 bases and the V segment lost 5 bases, leaving 13 bases of the junction unmatched. The CDR3 DNA sequence: TGTGCCAGCAGCACCCTCCCGGGACAGGGGAATAGAGATACGCAGTATTTT. Its translation is CASSTLPGQGNRDTQYF.

At least ten counts were recorded for this clonotype. This rearrangement joins TRBV2 to TRBJ2-7; D gene uncertain. The CDR3 covers 12 residues. With 6 bases removed from V and 7 bases from J, the gap between germline ends came to 13 bases. Germline lookup yields CDR1 SNHLY and CDR2 FYNNEI. CDR3 amino acids: CASRLSSGEQYF. The CDR3 DNA reads TGTGCCAGCAGACTATCCTCGGGTGAGCAGTACTTC.

This clonotype was counted many times. This chain connects TRBV7-3 to TRBJ2-5; 7 bases agree with TRBD1. V dropped 4 bases and J dropped 2; count of bases not matched to a gene: 7. The CDR3 sequence is 15 residues long. From germline, CDR1 is SGHTA and CDR2 FQGTGA. CDR3 residues: CASSSGQFRQETQYF. The CDR3 nucleotides read TGTGCCAGCAGCTCGGGACAGTTTAGACAAGAGACCCAGTACTTC.

This clonotype was seen a handful of times. The CDR3: CASGESGGAPDTQYF. As DNA, the CDR3 is TGTGCCAGCGGGGAGTCCGGGGGGGCTCCAGATACGCAGTATTTT. The rearrangement links TRBV4-2 to TRBJ2-3; 8 bases map to TRBD2. V lost 8 bases, J lost 4 bases, and 11 bases stayed unmatched. There are 15 residues in the CDR3. Germline CDR1 LGHNA, CDR2 YNFKEQ.

The CDR3 region has the DNA TGTGCCAGCAGAGGGGACAGTTTGAACAATGAGCAGTTCTTC. Its translation is CASRGDSLNNEQFF. V is TRBV6-1 and J is TRBJ2-1; TRBD1 matches 7 bases. CDR1 and CDR2 from the germline V gene are MNHNS and SASEGT. The CDR3 totals 14 residues. Germline trimming cut 6 bases from V and 5 bases from J; bases unmatched to any gene: 7.

This clonotype was observed many times. J is TRBJ2-3 and V is TRBV29-1; D remains ambiguous. Per the germline V gene, CDR1 is SQVTM and CDR2 is ANQGSEA. V lost 4 bases, J lost 1 base, and 6 bases lay in between. The CDR3 has 12 amino acids. The CDR3 spells CSVVEGTDTQYF. The CDR3, as DNA: TGCAGCGTTGTTGAAGGCACAGATACGCAGTATTTT.